This T cell receptor beta chain was recorded in a study of blood T cell repertoires in COVID-19. Study information: From the United States, Italy and Spain came samples of acute and convalescent COVID-19. Nucleic acid was either cDNA or gDNA, and it came from T cells, B-cell-depleted T cells, or PBMCs.

The protocol was immunoSEQ multiplex PCR, while the TCRdb copy is restricted to in-frame clones and leaves out a portion. The table has 200,000 to 250,000 clones, approximately 85% seen once. In germline, CDR1 is MNHEY, CDR2 SVGAGI. Trimming at V came to 4 bases and at J to 0 bases, leaving 7 bases not matched to a gene. CDR3 size: 16 residues. This clonotype was obtained from a man aged 50 to 59 who had recovered from COVID-19. This chain joins TRBV6-5 and TRBJ2-3; TRBD2 agrees at 7 bases. The source material was peripheral blood. The DNA for the CDR3 is TGTGCCAGCAGTTCCCGCGGGACTACTAGCACAGATACGCAGTATTTT. Its translation: CASSSRGTTSTDTQYF.